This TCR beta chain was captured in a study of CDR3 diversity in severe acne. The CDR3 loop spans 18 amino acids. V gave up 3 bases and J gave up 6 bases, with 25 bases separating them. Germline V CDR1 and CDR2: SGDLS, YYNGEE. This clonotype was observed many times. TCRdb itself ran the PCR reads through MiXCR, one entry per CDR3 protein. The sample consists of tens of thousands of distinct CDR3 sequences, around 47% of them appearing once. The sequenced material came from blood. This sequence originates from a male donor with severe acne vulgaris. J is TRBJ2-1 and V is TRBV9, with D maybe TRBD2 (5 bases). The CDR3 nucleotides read TGTGCCAGCAGCGACCCCCTAAGGGCTAGCCATGAGATCAATGAGCAGTTCTTC. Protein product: CASSDPLRASHEINEQFF.